These 19 T cell receptor beta chains were sequenced from one sample in a study of T cell repertoires in cytomegalovirus infection. Antigens for these TCRs are unknown. TCRdb re-analysed the reads in MiXCR, keeping a single row per CDR3 protein. The data hold about 340,000 distinct CDR3 sequences, with approximately 32% observed a single time. The input for sequencing was cultured PBMCs, taken from culture after CMV antigen stimulation. The receptors come from a human donor in good health (CMV status not recorded). Some clones in this sample may be carry-over from other donors' samples.

This chain joins TRBV25-1 and TRBJ2-7, with 9 bases lining up with TRBD1. V lost 3 bases, J lost 2 bases, and 5 bases stayed unmatched. Germline-derived CDR1 and CDR2 are MGHDK and SYGVNS. CDR3 length equals 15 residues. CDR3: CASSDSGQGAYEQYF. The DNA of the CDR3 is TGTGCCAGCAGTGATTCGGGACAGGGAGCCTACGAGCAGTACTTC.

There are a few counts of this clonotype. CDR3 nucleotides: TGCAGTGCTAGAGGCCCCCTGGGGCTACAGTTCTTC. Translated, it gives CSARGPLGLQFF. The V and J genes are TRBV20-1 and TRBJ2-1, with D maybe TRBD1 (5 bases). Germline CDR1 and CDR2: DFQATT and SNEGSKA (reference sequence). With 1 base removed from V and 13 bases from J, the gap between germline ends came to 14 bases. This CDR3 is 12 amino acids long.

This clonotype was recorded a few times. The J gene is TRBJ2-3, the V gene TRBV7-3, with D hard to call. Germline V gives CDR1 SGHTA, CDR2 FQGTGA. CDR3 length: 15 amino acids. Trimming pared 4 bases from V and 3 bases from J, leaving 14 bases between. CDR3 in amino acids: CASSYLGRDTDTQYF. Here the CDR3 DNA reads TGTGCCAGCAGCTACTTGGGTAGGGATACAGATACGCAGTATTTT.

This clonotype was seen ten or more times. The chain is built from TRBV12-3 or TRBV12-4 and TRBJ1-1, with 8 positions matching TRBD1. V was clipped by 5 bases and J by 4 bases; unmatched bases: 9. This CDR3 is built from 15 residues. CDR3 nucleotides: TGTGCCAGCAGTCGGCGGGACAGGTTGGTCACTGAAGCTTTCTTT. Translation gives CASSRRDRLVTEAFF.

The chain joins TRBV20-1 to TRBJ1-2; D is unclear. CDR3 length: 14 residues. The V gene's germline CDR1 is DFQATT and CDR2 SNEGSKA (reference sequence). V lost 2 bases to trimming and J lost 4 bases, with 14 bases between them. Written as DNA, the CDR3 is TGCAGTGCTAGATCCATAGGGTTGGGCTATGGCTACACCTTC. This gives the protein CSARSIGLGYGYTF.

This clonotype was picked up many times. The rearrangement joins TRBV7-8 to TRBJ2-5, with D possibly matching TRBD2 (5 bases). Germline CDR1 SGHVS, CDR2 FQNEAQ. Trimming left V 3 bases short and J 5 bases short, with 13 bases between. The CDR3 runs 14 residues. The CDR3, as DNA: TGTGCCAGCAGCTTGGTGGGCGGCGGGGAGACCCAGTACTTC. This sequence encodes CASSLVGGGETQYF.

This clonotype was found many times. The CDR3 DNA follows: TGTGCCAGCTCCACCGGCCGACTAGGAAGCACAGATACGCAGTATTTT. As protein: CASSTGRLGSTDTQYF. This chain uses TRBV7-2 with TRBJ2-3; maybe TRBD2 (6 bases). Germline V gene lookup returns CDR1 SGHTA and CDR2 FQGNSA. V was cut by 8 bases and J by 0 bases, with 18 bases left in between. This CDR3 spans 16 amino acids.

The rearrangement uses TRBV15 and TRBJ2-4, with D possibly matching TRBD1 (6 bases). Trimming took off 0 bases at V and 8 bases at J, with 17 bases between the two ends. Germline CDR1 reads LNHNV; CDR2 reads YYDKDF (reference sequence). This CDR3 comprises 16 residues. CDR3 nucleotides: TGTGCCACCAGCAGAGATCCCCCGGGGAAGGGGGACATTCAGTACTTC. Amino acid sequence: CATSRDPPGKGDIQYF.

The rearrangement joins TRBV27 to TRBJ2-7; 8 bases are a match to TRBD1. V was pared by 5 bases and J by 7 bases, with 13 bases of the junction left unmatched. CDR3 length: 15 amino acids. Germline lookup yields CDR1 MNHEY and CDR2 SMNVEV (reference sequence). CDR3 sequence reads: CASSTTGVSTGEQYF. The CDR3 coding sequence is TGTGCCAGCAGTACGACAGGGGTCTCAACGGGAGAGCAGTACTTC.

This clonotype came up a few times. The chain has TRBV7-9 and TRBJ2-6; tentatively, D is TRBD1 (7 bases). The V gene's germline CDR1 is SEHNR and CDR2 FQNEAQ (reference sequence). With 7 bases removed from V and 1 base from J, the gap between germline ends came to 17 bases. This CDR3 has 17 amino acids. This CDR3 is CASTVRGAPSGANVLTF. CDR3 nucleotide sequence: TGTGCCAGCACCGTCAGGGGGGCACCTTCTGGGGCCAACGTCCTGACTTTC.

The chain has TRBV2 and TRBJ2-1, with D possibly being TRBD1 (5 bases). V lost 4 bases, J lost 2 bases, and 12 bases lay in between. This CDR3 spans 15 amino acids. Germline V gene data show CDR1 as SNHLY and CDR2 as FYNNEI. The CDR3 nucleotides are TGTGCCAGCAGTGGTACCAGGGCACCCTACAATGAGCAGTTCTTC. It encodes CASSGTRAPYNEQFF.

This clonotype was counted a few times. The rearrangement links TRBV7-9 to TRBJ2-7; D may be TRBD1 (7 bases). The CDR3 extends over 14 amino acids. CDR1 SEHNR and CDR2 FQNEAQ come from the germline V gene (reference sequence). V lost 4 bases to trimming and J lost 3 bases, with 13 bases between them. CDR3 amino acids: CASSSRQGGYEQYF. DNA for the CDR3: TGTGCCAGCAGCTCCCGACAGGGAGGCTACGAGCAGTACTTC. The whole variable domain, remainder taken from reference TRBV7-9 and TRBJ2-7, is DTGVSQNPRHKITKRGQNVTFRCDPISEHNRLYWYRQTLGQGPEFLTYFQNEAQLEKSRLLSDRFSAERPKGSFSTLEIQRTEQGDSAMYLCASSSRQGGYEQYFGPGTRLTVT.

This clonotype has a handful of counts. The chain links TRBV4-1 to TRBJ1-1; tentatively, D is TRBD1 (5 bases). CDR1 and CDR2 from the germline V gene are MGHRA and YSYEKL. The CDR3 runs 14 residues. The ends were cut back, 0 bases at V and 10 bases at J, with 15 bases in the middle. The CDR3: CASSQDGSTVGAFF. The CDR3 nucleotides are TGCGCCAGCAGCCAAGATGGTTCGACAGTGGGAGCTTTCTTT.

This sequence joins TRBV12-3 or TRBV12-4 and TRBJ1-1, with TRBD1 matching 10 bases. Trimming removed 7 bases from V and 7 bases from J; junction bases left unmatched: 9. This CDR3 is 14 amino acids long. CDR3 amino acids: CASIPGQGSGEAFF. CDR3 sequence (DNA): TGTGCCAGCATACCGGGACAGGGGTCGGGTGAAGCTTTCTTT.

The chain carries TRBV12-3 or TRBV12-4 and TRBJ2-7; D perhaps matches TRBD2 (5 bases). CDR3 size: 14 residues. Between the trimmed V and J ends, which lost 3 bases and 0 bases, there was a span of 9 bases. CDR3 loop: CASSLRESSYEQYF. The CDR3, as DNA: TGTGCCAGCAGTTTGAGGGAGTCCTCCTACGAGCAGTACTTC.

The J gene is TRBJ2-7, the V gene TRBV12-3 or TRBV12-4, with no clear D. V lost 2 bases and J lost 2, with 13 bases in between. There are 15 residues in the CDR3. The CDR3 bases are TGTGCCAGCAGTTTAATGGCTCAGGCTGCCTACGAGCAGTACTTC. It codes for CASSLMAQAAYEQYF.

This clonotype showed up just a few times. V usage is TRBV10-1 and J usage is TRBJ1-1, with unresolved D. The CDR3 has 14 amino acids. Deletions cut 0 bases from V and 0 bases from J, with 5 bases between. The germline gives CDR1 WNHNN, CDR2 SYGVQD (reference sequence). CDR3 amino acids: CASSESLLNTEAFF. The CDR3 DNA is TGCGCCAGCAGTGAGTCGTTGCTGAACACTGAAGCTTTCTTT.

In this sample, this clonotype turned up a few times. The V gene is TRBV11-1, the J gene TRBJ1-1, with 7 nucleotides matching TRBD1. This CDR3 is built from 15 residues. CDR1 and CDR2 (germline): SGHAT, FQDESV (reference sequence). With V trimmed by 5 bases and J by 1 base, 7 bases remained unmatched. The CDR3 DNA reads TGTGCCAGCAGCGCCAGACAGGGCACGAACACTGAAGCTTTCTTT. Encoded protein: CASSARQGTNTEAFF.

This clonotype has a handful of counts. This chain joins TRBV6-6 and TRBJ2-1; D call uncertain. Germline V gene sequence: CDR1 MNHNY, CDR2 SVGAGI (reference sequence). The V and J ends lost 4 bases and 5 bases respectively, with 6 bases between them. The CDR3 sequence is 12 residues long. This CDR3 reads CASSFPNNEQFF. In nucleotides, the CDR3 is TGTGCCAGCAGTTTCCCCAACAATGAGCAGTTCTTC.